The present T cell receptor beta chain was sequenced within a study of blood T cell repertoires in COVID-19. Germline lookup yields CDR1 MNHEY and CDR2 SVGEGT. The CDR3 has 13 residues. J lost 4 bases, V lost 4 bases, and 3 bases had no gene match. Authors' data handling: Researchers report that nucleated cell counts were estimated from reference gene primer amplification. Generated by immunoSEQ multiplex PCR, the TCRdb table keeps only in-frame clones and is missing some. That table gives V, J and clone size, and the DNA gave D and trimming. Here the sample spans 250,000 or so clones, approximately 82% being singletons.

The rearrangement links TRBV6-2 or TRBV6-3 to TRBJ1-1; TRBD1 agrees at 7 bases. The sequenced sample consisted of peripheral blood. The clonotype was recovered from a woman aged 80 or older with acute or convalescent COVID-19. DNA of the CDR3: TGTGCCAGCAGTTTAAGGGACAGCACTGAAGCTTTCTTT. Translation gives CASSLRDSTEAFF.